Listed here are 26 T cell receptor beta chains from one sample, sequenced in a study of patients and donors after allogeneic stem cell transplantation. TCRdb called the RT-PCR reads again in MiXCR, with one record for every CDR3 protein. In the table there are about 960,000 distinct CDR3 sequences, about 20% of which are singletons. Source material: blood, either unsorted or a sorted T cell fraction (not recorded which). The receptors stem from a human donor who was either an allogeneic HSCT recipient or a stem cell or donor lymphocyte infusion donor (not recorded which). It is not recorded whose cells these are; they may come from a transplant donor.

This clonotype was recorded many times. CDR3 coding DNA: TGTGCCAGCAGTCGACAGGGGGGTGATGGCTACACCTTC. Its translation is CASSRQGGDGYTF. The V and J genes are TRBV6-1 and TRBJ1-2; 9 nucleotides match TRBD1. This CDR3 is built from 13 residues. V trimming: 5 bases; J trimming: 6 bases; junction bases outside the gene matches: 4. Germline V gene lookup returns CDR1 MNHNS and CDR2 SASEGT.

At least ten counts were recorded for this clonotype. This chain links TRBV4-3 with TRBJ2-7; the D is unclear. From germline, CDR1 is LGHNA and CDR2 YSLEER. The V and J ends lost 0 bases and 3 bases respectively, with 6 bases between them. The CDR3 loop spans 13 amino acids. The CDR3 spells CASSQEPGYEQYF. The DNA of the CDR3 is TGCGCCAGCAGCCAAGAGCCAGGCTACGAGCAGTACTTC.

The sample holds a few counts of this clonotype. This chain connects TRBV15 to TRBJ1-4; 9 bases are shared with TRBD1. The CDR3 runs to 17 residues. In germline, CDR1 is LNHNV, CDR2 YYDKDF (reference sequence). The J segment lost 7 bases and the V segment lost 3 bases, leaving 12 bases of the junction unmatched. The CDR3 spells CATSRLNPGQGGEKLFF. CDR3 in DNA: TGTGCCACCAGCAGGCTAAACCCGGGACAGGGAGGTGAAAAACTGTTTTTT.

The chain joins TRBV4-3 to TRBJ2-3, with TRBD2 matching 7 bases. This CDR3 is built from 16 residues. The junction had 7 bases not matched to a gene; V was cut back by 3 bases and J by 1 base. Per the germline V gene, CDR1 is LGHNA and CDR2 is YSLEER. The CDR3 region is CASSHLIRGGTDTQYF. The DNA of the CDR3 is TGCGCCAGCAGCCACCTCATCCGGGGGGGCACAGATACGCAGTATTTT.

This clonotype has ten or more counts. The chain is built from TRBV12-3 or TRBV12-4 and TRBJ1-2; 8 nucleotides align to TRBD1. Unmatched junction bases numbered 7, after V lost 5 bases and J lost 5 bases. This CDR3 region has 14 residues. This chain's CDR3 is CASSPGGMRYGYTF. In DNA form, the CDR3 reads TGTGCCAGCAGTCCAGGGGGCATGCGTTATGGCTACACCTTC.

This chain joins TRBV6-1 and TRBJ2-1; tentatively, D is TRBD2 (5 bases). CDR3 length: 16 residues. Between the trimmed V and J ends, which lost 5 bases and 4 bases, there was a span of 18 bases. Germline loops: CDR1 MNHNS, CDR2 SASEGT. Here the CDR3 reads CASSPTLPTGYNEQFF. The CDR3 region has the DNA TGTGCCAGCAGTCCTACCCTCCCTACGGGGTACAATGAGCAGTTCTTC.

This clonotype was counted a few times. This chain connects TRBV6-1 to TRBJ2-4; a possible D gene is TRBD1 (7 bases). With 1 base removed from V and 0 bases from J, the gap between germline ends came to 16 bases. From germline, CDR1 is MNHNS and CDR2 SASEGT. This CDR3 contains 18 residues. CDR3 region: CASSEGRRGPQAKNIQYF. The CDR3 DNA reads as TGTGCCAGCAGTGAAGGGAGGAGGGGGCCACAAGCCAAAAACATTCAGTACTTC.

This clonotype occurred a few times. This chain joins TRBV20-1 and TRBJ1-1; D is possibly TRBD1 (6 bases). The germline CDR1 and CDR2 sequences are DFQATT and SNEGSKA (reference sequence). The CDR3 sequence is 14 residues long. With 0 bases removed from V and 9 bases from J, the gap between germline ends came to 17 bases. The CDR3 DNA reads TGCAGTGCTAGAGATTCCGGGACAAGACTCCAAGCTTTCTTT. Encoded protein: CSARDSGTRLQAFF.

V usage is TRBV12-3 or TRBV12-4 and J usage is TRBJ2-3; TRBD1 agrees at 7 bases. Losses at the gene ends were 6 bases for V and 1 base for J; bases not matched to a gene: 10. The CDR3 is 16 amino acids. The CDR3 here is CASSLGTDPGTDTQYF. CDR3 DNA sequence: TGTGCCAGCAGCCTAGGGACAGACCCAGGCACAGATACGCAGTATTTT.

The chain joins TRBV5-1 to TRBJ2-2; a possible D gene is TRBD2 (5 bases). The length of the CDR3 is 15 residues. With 2 bases removed from V and 0 bases from J, the gap between germline ends came to 8 bases. Germline V gives CDR1 SGHRS, CDR2 YFSETQ. The CDR3 sequence is CASSFFGANTGELFF. CDR3 nucleotides: TGCGCCAGCAGCTTTTTCGGGGCGAACACCGGGGAGCTGTTTTTT. The full variable domain, completed using reference TRBV5-1 and TRBJ2-2, is KAGVTQTPRYLIKTRGQQVTLSCSPISGHRSVSWYQQTPGQGLQFLFEYFSETQRNKGNFPGRFSGRQFSNSRSEMNVSTLELGDSALYLCASSFFGANTGELFFGEGSRLTVL.

This clonotype was seen only a few times. The chain combines TRBV15 with TRBJ1-1; no reliable D call. V lost 4 bases and J lost 1, with 10 bases in between. Germline V CDR1 and CDR2: LNHNV, YYDKDF (reference sequence). This CDR3 region has 14 residues. CDR3 residues: CATSTYAQNTEAFF. In DNA, the CDR3 is TGTGCCACCAGCACCTATGCCCAGAACACTGAAGCTTTCTTT.

This clonotype has more than one count but fewer than ten. This sequence joins TRBV20-1 and TRBJ1-1, with D perhaps TRBD1 (5 bases). Germline V gene lookup returns CDR1 DFQATT and CDR2 SNEGSKA (reference sequence). Between the trimmed V and J ends, which lost 7 bases and 0 bases, there was a span of 9 bases. CDR3 length: 12 amino acids. CDR3 sequence reads: CSVKTVNTEAFF. DNA for the CDR3: TGCAGTGTGAAGACAGTGAACACTGAAGCTTTCTTT.

The gene calls are TRBV11-2 and TRBJ2-7; D is possibly TRBD1 or TRBD2 (5 bases each). Germline CDR1 SGHAT, CDR2 FQNNGV. Deletions cut 2 bases from V and 2 bases from J, with 16 bases between. This CDR3 is built from 16 residues. CDR3 DNA: TGTGCCAGCAGCTTATTTTTTAGGGACGGAGCCTACGAGCAGTACTTC. This translates into CASSLFFRDGAYEQYF.

This chain links TRBV27 with TRBJ1-2, with 7 bases that match TRBD1. This CDR3 has 14 residues. The V segment lost 10 bases and the J segment 4 bases; nucleotides outside the gene matches: 12. Germline V CDR1 and CDR2: MNHEY, SMNVEV (reference sequence). In nucleotides, the CDR3 is TGTGCCACCTGGGACAGCGCATTCCTCTATGGCTACACCTTC. Protein: CATWDSAFLYGYTF.

This clonotype has at least ten counts. The rearrangement joins TRBV12-3 or TRBV12-4 to TRBJ2-5, with unresolved D. This CDR3 has 12 amino acids. The V end lost 6 bases, the J end lost 1 base, and 6 bases lay between the germline ends. Here the CDR3 reads CASRSLQETQYF. The CDR3 DNA is TGTGCCAGCAGGTCACTCCAAGAGACCCAGTACTTC.

This chain uses TRBV4-2 with TRBJ2-7; D may be TRBD2 (5 bases). From germline, CDR1 is LGHNA and CDR2 YNFKEQ. The V gene lost 0 bases and the J gene lost 7 bases, with 13 bases spanning the gap. CDR3 length equals 14 residues. CDR3 region: CASSQDPGMREQYF. The DNA of the CDR3 is TGTGCCAGCAGCCAAGATCCCGGGATGAGGGAGCAGTACTTC.

The rearrangement uses TRBV20-1 and TRBJ2-2; 7 bases are a match to TRBD1. J was trimmed by 6 bases and V by 6 bases; bases with no gene match: 10. The germline gives CDR1 DFQATT, CDR2 SNEGSKA (reference sequence). This CDR3 has 14 amino acids. This CDR3 reads CSAYGQESAGELFF. The CDR3 nucleotides read TGCAGTGCCTATGGACAGGAAAGTGCCGGGGAGCTGTTTTTT.

This clonotype was found many times. The chain has TRBV12-3 or TRBV12-4 and TRBJ1-2; possibly TRBD1 for D (5 bases). This CDR3 comprises 15 residues. The V end lost 2 bases, the J end lost 3 bases, and 13 bases lay between the germline ends. The DNA of the CDR3 is TGTGCCAGCAGTTTAACAGGCCAAGGCGACTATGGCTACACCTTC. It specifies CASSLTGQGDYGYTF.

This chain uses TRBV6-5 with TRBJ1-1; D gene ambiguous. V was cut by 6 bases and J by 11 bases, with 16 bases left in between. The CDR3 has 12 amino acids. CDR1 is MNHEY and CDR2 is SVGAGI in the germline V gene. For the CDR3, the DNA is TGTGCCAGCAGGACCTCGGAGGGCTGGGCTTTCTTT. Protein sequence: CASRTSEGWAFF.

The gene calls are TRBV7-9 and TRBJ2-5; possible D gene TRBD2, 5 bases. V lost 8 bases, J lost 3 bases, and 16 bases lay in between. Germline-derived CDR1 and CDR2 are SEHNR and FQNEAQ (reference sequence). The CDR3 is 14 amino acids. The CDR3 protein is CASATGLGEETQYF. Here the CDR3 DNA reads TGTGCCAGCGCTACCGGACTCGGCGAAGAGACCCAGTACTTC.

This clonotype has just a few counts. The chain carries TRBV7-9 and TRBJ2-7; the match to TRBD1 covers 7 bases. This CDR3 region has 15 residues. The germline CDR1 and CDR2 sequences are SEHNR and FQNEAQ (reference sequence). J lost 0 bases, V lost 5 bases, and 7 bases had no gene match. CDR3 bases: TGTGCCAGCAGCGCACGATGGACAGGCTCCTACGAGCAGTACTTC. It codes for CASSARWTGSYEQYF. The full variable domain, its missing parts supplied by reference TRBV7-9 and TRBJ2-7, is DTGVSQNPRHKITKRGQNVTFRCDPISEHNRLYWYRQTLGQGPEFLTYFQNEAQLEKSRLLSDRFSAERPKGSFSTLEIQRTEQGDSAMYLCASSARWTGSYEQYFGPGTRLTVT.

In this sample, this clonotype turned up a few times. The chain links TRBV6-2 or TRBV6-3 to TRBJ2-5; TRBD2 matches 11 bases. The junction had 7 bases not matched to a gene; V was cut back by 6 bases and J by 4 bases. The CDR3 contains 15 residues. Looked up from germline, CDR1 is MNHEY and CDR2 is SVGEGT. The CDR3: CASRATSGRGETQYF. The CDR3 coding sequence is TGTGCCAGCAGGGCCACTAGCGGGAGAGGAGAGACCCAGTACTTC.

The V gene is TRBV2, the J gene TRBJ2-3, with 9 nucleotides matching TRBD2. Trimming cost V 7 bases and J 4 bases; bases outside gene matches: 12. This CDR3 comprises 16 residues. Germline V gives CDR1 SNHLY, CDR2 FYNNEI. CDR3 nucleotides: TGTGCCAGCAATTCGGGTGCGGGGGGGCCGCCAGATACGCAGTATTTT. As protein: CASNSGAGGPPDTQYF.

This sequence joins TRBV7-8 and TRBJ2-7; D not certain. Germline values: CDR1 SGHVS, CDR2 FQNEAQ. This CDR3 is built from 14 residues. Between the trimmed V and J ends, which lost 4 bases and 6 bases, there was a span of 16 bases. The CDR3: CASSSRSSSLEQYF. DNA for the CDR3: TGTGCCAGCAGCTCACGAAGCTCTAGTCTCGAGCAGTACTTC.

CDR3 in amino acids: CASSLGQGFHGYTF. The CDR3 nucleotides are TGTGCCAGCAGTTTGGGTCAGGGCTTTCATGGCTACACCTTC. The chain employs TRBV6-5 and TRBJ1-2, with D maybe TRBD1 (5 bases). The germline V gene encodes CDR1 MNHEY and CDR2 SVGAGI. The CDR3 is made up of 14 amino acids. V lost 4 bases to trimming and J lost 6 bases, with 15 bases between them.

This clonotype was seen a single time. V usage is TRBV10-3 and J usage is TRBJ2-7; TRBD1 might be the D (7 bases). V dropped 4 bases and J dropped 3 bases, with 13 bases sitting between them. This CDR3 is 14 amino acids long. Germline loops: CDR1 ENHRY, CDR2 SYGVKD. The CDR3 here is CAISGGDSYYEQYF. Here the CDR3 DNA reads TGTGCCATCAGTGGGGGGGACAGCTACTACGAGCAGTACTTC.